One sample yielded the 5 T cell receptor beta chains listed below, sequenced in a study of T cell responses to AZD1222 COVID-19 vaccine. Assay: immunoSEQ multiplex PCR; the TCRdb copy retains only in-frame clones and omits some. The sample lists more than 95,000 clones, about 89% occurring once. The sample was peripheral blood, taken on day 0 of AZD1222 vaccination. These receptors were collected from an adult in good health.

The V gene is TRBV2, the J gene TRBJ2-5, with TRBD2 matching over 15 bases. CDR1 and CDR2 from the germline V gene are SNHLY and FYNNEI. CDR3 size: 16 residues. V was pared by 7 bases and J by 5 bases, with 8 bases of the junction left unmatched. For the CDR3, the DNA is TGTGCCAGCATAGGGACTAGCGGGAGGCGGTGGGAGACCCAGTACTTC. Translated: CASIGTSGRRWETQYF.

V is TRBV27 and J is TRBJ2-7, with D possibly matching TRBD2 (5 bases). Per the germline V gene, CDR1 is MNHEY and CDR2 is SMNVEV (reference sequence). The ends were cut back, 5 bases at V and 4 bases at J, with 12 bases in the middle. CDR3 length: 13 amino acids. CDR3 sequence reads: CASSPLEGYEQYF. The CDR3 DNA sequence: TGTGCCAGCAGTCCCCTCGAGGGTTACGAGCAGTACTTC.

This chain links TRBV5-1 with TRBJ2-2; 10 bases map to TRBD2. V lost 5 bases and J lost 3; bases outside the gene matches: 16. Germline V lookup: CDR1 SGHRS, CDR2 YFSETQ. The CDR3 is 19 amino acids. CDR3 coding DNA: TGCGCCAGCAGGAAGATACGCGAAAGTCTAGCGGGGGACACCGGGGAGCTGTTTTTT. Amino acid sequence: CASRKIRESLAGDTGELFF.

The chain employs TRBV7-3 and TRBJ2-5; either TRBD1 or TRBD2 may supply D (7 bases each). Looked up from germline, CDR1 is SGHTA and CDR2 is FQGTGA. This CDR3 spans 15 amino acids. V shed 1 base and J shed 2 bases, with 11 bases lying between them. The CDR3 is CASSLSQGGQETQYF. The CDR3 region has the DNA TGTGCCAGCAGCTTAAGCCAGGGGGGGCAAGAGACCCAGTACTTC.

The V call is TRBV5-4, the J call TRBJ2-2; the D gene is possibly TRBD2 (6 bases). Germline-derived CDR1 and CDR2 are SGHNT and YYREEE (reference sequence). V lost 3 bases, J lost 7 bases, and 19 bases lay in between. CDR3 length: 16 amino acids. As DNA, the CDR3 is TGTGCCAGCAGCTCCCTGGCGCGGAGGGAAGGCGGGGAGCTGTTTTTT. The encoded protein is CASSSLARREGGELFF.